The 25 T cell receptor beta chains below all came from one sample that was sequenced in a study of blood T cells in healthy people across ages. The second PCR ran about 6 to 11 cycles with a sample-barcoded 5' primer and J-beta primers. TCRdb re-called the 5' RACE reads with MiXCR, one entry per CDR3 protein. The repertoire has about 1,500,000 distinct CDR3 sequences, 28% of them found once; the top ten carry roughly 8%. Material: blood. These receptor sequences come from a young woman in good health.

This clonotype was seen more than once but under ten times. DNA of the CDR3: TGCGCCAGCAGTGAGTCTGATATCAATGAGCAGTTCTTC. It specifies CASSESDINEQFF. The chain uses TRBV10-2 and TRBJ2-1; no clear D gene. Between the trimmed V and J ends, which lost 0 bases and 6 bases, there was a span of 6 bases. CDR3 size: 13 residues. Germline CDR1 and CDR2: WSHSY and SAAADI.

V and J are TRBV20-1 and TRBJ2-1; 7 bases match TRBD2. This CDR3 is 18 amino acids long. V lost 0 bases to trimming and J lost 4 bases; unmatched junction nucleotides: 15. Germline V gene sequence: CDR1 DFQATT, CDR2 SNEGSKA (reference sequence). The CDR3, as DNA: TGCAGTGCTAGAGAAGACGGACTAGAGGCGGGGAATTACAATGAGCAGTTCTTC. Translation: CSAREDGLEAGNYNEQFF.

In its sample, this clonotype was seen many times. The chain carries TRBV18 and TRBJ2-7, with D possibly being TRBD1 (6 bases). Trimming removed 3 bases at V and 2 bases at J, with 11 bases between. Germline assignment: CDR1 KGHSH and CDR2 LQKENI. The CDR3 has 14 amino acids. The CDR3 loop reads CASSPPTGTYEQYF. CDR3 DNA sequence: TGTGCCAGCTCACCTCCTACAGGGACCTACGAGCAGTACTTC. Full variable domain (missing parts from reference TRBV18 and TRBJ2-7): NAGVMQNPRHLVRRRGQEARLRCSPMKGHSHVYWYRQLPEEGLKFMVYLQKENIIDESGMPKERFSAEFPKEGPSILRIQQVVRGDSAAYFCASSPPTGTYEQYFGPGTRLTVT.

This clonotype has just a few counts. The rearrangement joins TRBV19 to TRBJ2-3; no clear D gene. This CDR3 has 14 amino acids. Trimming took off 1 base at V and 1 base at J, with 6 bases between the two ends. Germline V lookup: CDR1 LNHDA, CDR2 SQIVND (reference sequence). The CDR3: CASSIAAGTDTQYF. The CDR3 DNA is TGTGCCAGTAGTATAGCGGCAGGCACAGATACGCAGTATTTT.

The chain couples TRBV2 to TRBJ2-5, with D possibly being TRBD2 (5 bases). Trimming stripped 6 bases from V and 11 bases from J, with 25 bases between. CDR1 SNHLY and CDR2 FYNNEI come from the germline V gene. This CDR3 has 15 amino acids. The CDR3 DNA reads as TGTGCCAGCAGACCGGGGTCGAGCTCCTACAATGAGCAGTACTTC. Protein product: CASRPGSSSYNEQYF.

The chain has TRBV24-1 and TRBJ2-6; 8 nucleotides match TRBD1. CDR1 and CDR2 from the germline V gene are KGHDR and SFDVKD. CDR3 length equals 16 residues. The V and J ends lost 4 bases and 4 bases, in that order; junction bases with no gene match: 5. In nucleotides, the CDR3 is TGTGCCACCAGTGAGTACCGGGACAGGGGGGCCAACGTCCTGACTTTC. Translated, it gives CATSEYRDRGANVLTF.

This clonotype is medium-sized (0.01 to 0.1%) by share. The chain joins TRBV28 to TRBJ2-5, with 8 bases identical to TRBD1. The germline V gene encodes CDR1 MDHEN and CDR2 SYDVKM. Unmatched junction bases numbered 4, after V lost 10 bases and J lost 3 bases. This CDR3 has 12 amino acids. CDR3 region: CAIMTGEETQYF. The CDR3 DNA sequence: TGTGCCATCATGACAGGGGAAGAGACCCAGTACTTC.

This clonotype was detected only a few times. The chain joins TRBV6-2 or TRBV6-3 to TRBJ1-4, with D hard to call. The ends were cut back, 4 bases at V and 11 bases at J, with 20 bases in the middle. Germline CDR1 is MNHEY and CDR2 is SVGEGT. The CDR3 runs to 15 residues. DNA for the CDR3: TGTGCCAGCAGTTCGACCGGACCCGAGGGCGGGAAACTGTTTTTT. The encoded protein is CASSSTGPEGGKLFF.

V usage is TRBV19 and J usage is TRBJ1-1, with 7 bases matching TRBD1. Germline CDR1 reads LNHDA; CDR2 reads SQIVND (reference sequence). The CDR3 is 13 residues long. After removal of 4 bases from V and 3 bases from J, the junction contained 2 bases not matched to a gene. CDR3 sequence (DNA): TGTGCCAGTAGTAGTGACAGGGACACTGAAGCTTTCTTT. It translates to CASSSDRDTEAFF.

The chain joins TRBV5-1 to TRBJ2-1; 10 bases map to TRBD2. CDR1 and CDR2 from the germline V gene are SGHRS and YFSETQ. V shed 0 bases, J shed 7 bases, and the junction held 4 bases outside the gene matches. This CDR3 is built from 15 residues. CDR3: CASSLGGLAQNEQFF. CDR3 DNA sequence: TGCGCCAGCAGCTTGGGGGGACTAGCGCAGAATGAGCAGTTCTTC.

The CDR3 DNA is TGTGCCAGCAGCTTAGCGGACAGACCTGAGAAGAACTATGGCTACACCTTC. Translated: CASSLADRPEKNYGYTF. This chain connects TRBV7-9 to TRBJ1-2; D is perhaps TRBD1 (6 bases). Per germline, CDR1 SEHNR and CDR2 FQNEAQ (reference sequence). The length of the CDR3 is 17 residues. V was clipped by 0 bases and J by 2 bases, with 16 bases between them.

The chain employs TRBV12-3 or TRBV12-4 and TRBJ2-7; a weak D match, TRBD1 (6 bases). The CDR3 loop spans 14 amino acids. The ends were cut back, 10 bases at V and 5 bases at J, with 21 bases in the middle. The CDR3 DNA is TGTGCCACTTCCACGGTATGGGGGCCCAACGAGCAGTACTTC. It specifies CATSTVWGPNEQYF.

The chain is built from TRBV6-6 and TRBJ2-1; D gene uncertain. V was cut by 0 bases and J by 8 bases, with 14 bases left in between. The CDR3 spans 15 residues. Germline V gene lookup returns CDR1 MNHNY and CDR2 SVGAGI (reference sequence). The CDR3 is CASSYSTKQWYEQFF. The DNA of the CDR3 is TGTGCCAGCAGTTACTCGACCAAACAGTGGTATGAGCAGTTCTTC.

Many counts were recorded for this clonotype. The chain links TRBV10-3 to TRBJ2-1; D gene ambiguous. Per germline, CDR1 ENHRY and CDR2 SYGVKD. Trimming took off 3 bases at V and 10 bases at J, with 4 bases between the two ends. The CDR3 runs to 10 residues. CDR3 region: CAISDREQFF. CDR3 nucleotide sequence: TGTGCCATCAGTGATCGGGAGCAGTTCTTC.

This clonotype was picked up a small number of times. The gene calls are TRBV6-5 and TRBJ1-6, with TRBD1 as a possible D gene (5 bases). V was trimmed by 3 bases and J by 8 bases, leaving 11 bases between them. CDR1 MNHEY and CDR2 SVGAGI come from the germline V gene. The CDR3 is 14 amino acids. CDR3 residues: CASSYRGEDSPLHF. In DNA, the CDR3 is TGTGCCAGCAGTTATCGGGGGGAGGATTCACCCCTCCACTTT.

At least ten counts were recorded for this clonotype. J is TRBJ2-7 and V is TRBV7-9; possible D gene TRBD2, 6 bases. CDR1 is SEHNR and CDR2 is FQNEAQ in the germline V gene (reference sequence). This CDR3 spans 13 amino acids. V lost 4 bases to trimming and J lost 5 bases, with 12 bases between them. CDR3 coding DNA: TGTGCCAGCAGCTCCGGGGGAAGGGACGAGCAGTACTTC. It specifies CASSSGGRDEQYF.

This clonotype was detected only a few times. The CDR3 bases are TGTGCCATCCGGAGGATAGATTCAGATACGCAGTATTTT. Its translation is CAIRRIDSDTQYF. The rearrangement links TRBV10-3 to TRBJ2-3; D might be TRBD2 (5 bases). CDR1 ENHRY and CDR2 SYGVKD come from the germline V gene. V was clipped by 8 bases and J by 4 bases, with 13 bases between them. The CDR3 has 13 amino acids.

The V call is TRBV20-1, the J call TRBJ1-5, with a possible D match to TRBD1 (5 bases). V gave up 0 bases and J gave up 5 bases, with 14 bases separating them. Germline assignment: CDR1 DFQATT and CDR2 SNEGSKA (reference sequence). The CDR3 is 15 amino acids. The CDR3 protein is CSARDQAWGDQPQHF. CDR3 nucleotide sequence: TGCAGTGCTAGAGATCAGGCCTGGGGGGATCAGCCCCAGCATTTT.

This clonotype was observed at least ten times. The V and J genes are TRBV10-2 and TRBJ2-5; D is unresolved. V was cut by 0 bases and J by 6 bases, with 14 bases left in between. The germline V gene has CDR1 WSHSY and CDR2 SAAADI. The length of the CDR3 is 15 residues. The CDR3 region has the DNA TGCGCCAGCAGTGAGTCGATATCAAGGGAAAAGACCCAGTACTTC. Translated, it gives CASSESISREKTQYF.

There are a few counts of this clonotype. The V call is TRBV7-2, the J call TRBJ2-3, with 12 positions matching TRBD2. V gave up 1 base and J gave up 4 bases; unmatched junction bases: 9. Germline V CDR1 and CDR2: SGHTA, FQGNSA. The CDR3 extends over 18 amino acids. The CDR3 sequence: CASSLVLAGGAPSDTQYF. The CDR3 DNA reads TGTGCCAGCAGCTTAGTACTAGCGGGAGGCGCCCCCTCAGATACGCAGTATTTT.

The rearrangement joins TRBV7-2 to TRBJ2-1, with D unclear. Germline CDR1 reads SGHTA; CDR2 reads FQGNSA. V was shortened by 7 bases and J by 0 bases, with 10 bases between the two germline ends. CDR3 length: 14 amino acids. The CDR3 region is CASNPWSSYNEQFF. In DNA, the CDR3 is TGTGCCAGCAACCCATGGAGCTCCTACAATGAGCAGTTCTTC.

A few counts support this clonotype. The junction differs from germline at one of its ends, possibly a read error. The rearrangement uses TRBV27 and TRBJ2-1, with TRBD2 matching 7 bases. The germline gives CDR1 MNHEY, CDR2 SMNVEV (reference sequence). The CDR3 spans 15 residues. CDR3 residues: CASSLGGRRGNERFF. For the CDR3, the DNA is TGTGCCAGCAGTTTAGGCGGGAGAAGGGGCAATGAGCGGTTCTTC.

Notes on this clonotype: A much larger clone differs from this one at a single base, so this may be a read error. DNA of the CDR3: TGTGCCACCAGCAGACGAGACCCTATATCCTACGAGCAGTTCTTC. As protein: CATSRRDPISYEQFF. This chain links TRBV15 with TRBJ2-1; D call uncertain. V lost 2 bases, J lost 10 bases, and 18 bases lay in between. Germline loops: CDR1 LNHNV, CDR2 YYDKDF (reference sequence). CDR3 length equals 15 residues.

The CDR3 DNA is TGCGCCAGCAGCCAAGGACAGCGGGGGGGCGCAGATACGCAGTATTTT. Its protein is CASSQGQRGGADTQYF. This sequence joins TRBV4-1 and TRBJ2-3, with TRBD2 matching over 10 bases. Per the germline V gene, CDR1 is MGHRA and CDR2 is YSYEKL. V shed 1 base, J shed 4 bases, and the junction held 5 bases outside the gene matches. CDR3 size: 16 residues.

In its sample, this clonotype was seen many times. The chain joins TRBV4-3 to TRBJ2-7; a possible D gene is TRBD2 (5 bases). The CDR3 length is 14 residues. Trimming left V 1 base short and J 3 bases short, with 10 bases between. Germline V gene data show CDR1 as LGHNA and CDR2 as YSLEER. CDR3 amino acids: CASSQARDFYEQYF. The CDR3 region has the DNA TGCGCCAGCAGCCAAGCCCGGGATTTCTACGAGCAGTACTTC.